This T cell receptor beta chain is from a study of T cells in Graves' hyperthyroidism and ophthalmopathy. Study results and caveats: Clonotypes that were expanded in thyroid above 0.001 mostly appeared in blood too.

The TCR beta CDR3 regions underwent amplification using RNA transcripts as the source. The HTBI primer set was used in a first-round RT-PCR of the TCR CDR3. Using its own MiXCR run on the multiplex PCR reads, TCRdb lists one record per CDR3 protein. The sample has 75,000 to 100,000 distinct CDR3 sequences, about 40% seen once. In this sample, this clonotype turned up many times. Its antigen is still unknown. Sequences were obtained from peripheral blood or thyroid tissue (not recorded which). The TCR originated in a woman aged 25 to 39 with Graves' hyperthyroidism.

CDR3 loop: CASSSGTGNNSPLHF. In DNA form, the CDR3 reads TGTGCCAGCAGTTCGGGGACAGGGAATAATTCACCCCTCCACTTT. V usage is TRBV28 and J usage is TRBJ1-6; 9 bases map to TRBD1. CDR1 is MDHEN, CDR2 SYDVKM, per germline. V shed 4 bases and J 5 bases; nucleotides not matched to a gene: 3. The CDR3 has 15 residues.